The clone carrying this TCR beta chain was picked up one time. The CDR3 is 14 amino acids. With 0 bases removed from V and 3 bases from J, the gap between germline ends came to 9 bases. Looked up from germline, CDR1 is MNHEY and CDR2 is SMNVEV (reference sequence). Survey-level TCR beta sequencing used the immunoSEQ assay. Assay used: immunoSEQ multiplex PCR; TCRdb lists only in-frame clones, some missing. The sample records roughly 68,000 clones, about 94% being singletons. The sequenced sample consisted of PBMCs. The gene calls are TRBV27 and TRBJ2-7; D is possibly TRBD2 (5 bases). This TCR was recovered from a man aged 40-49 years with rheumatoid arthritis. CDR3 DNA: TGTGCCAGCAGTTTATCACAGCGGAGCTACGAGCAGTACTTC. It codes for CASSLSQRSYEQYF.